The rows below give T cell receptor beta chains drawn from one sample of a study of OX40 agonist ivuxolimab in advanced cancers. The repertoire was sequenced with immunoSEQ multiplex PCR; TCRdb's copy has only in-frame clones and lacks some. This sample carries 65,000 to 95,000 clones, 91% of them seen once, and the ten largest clones take about 2.1%. Sample: CD4+ or CD8+ T cells sorted from blood, taken in a trial of the OX40 agonist ivuxolimab. The receptor set was obtained from an adult with an advanced solid tumor such as melanoma, head and neck, liver or kidney cancer. Both conserved end residues are part of each CDR3. Each record gives: V gene, J gene, D gene, clone size, CDR3 DNA, CDR3 protein. D genes are given only for firm matches. The size entry is marked missing in some rows and otherwise reads once, few, many or a size class.

V: TRBV7-2
J: TRBJ2-1
D: TRBD2
size: NA
DNA: TGTGCCAGCAGCCGGGGGACTAGCGGGAGATTGGGTGAGCAGTTCTTC
CDR3: CASSRGTSGRLGEQFF

V: TRBV29-1
J: TRBJ2-7
D: NA
size: NA
DNA: TGCAGCGTTGTAGGAGACACGAGCTCCTACGAGCAGTACTTC
CDR3: CSVVGDTSSYEQYF

V: TRBV7-2
J: TRBJ2-4
D: NA
size: NA
DNA: TGTGCCAGCAGCGACGGACCCTTTCAGTACTTC
CDR3: CASSDGPFQYF

V: TRBV19
J: TRBJ2-7
D: NA
size: NA
DNA: TGTGCCAGTAGTACTCCTCTAGGGGTCGAGCAGTACTTC
CDR3: CASSTPLGVEQYF

V: TRBV10-2
J: TRBJ1-2
D: NA
size: NA
DNA: TGCGCCAGCAGTGAGTCTAGGGGTTTAAAGGGCTACACCTTC
CDR3: CASSESRGLKGYTF

V: TRBV7-9
J: TRBJ1-5
D: TRBD1
size: NA
DNA: TGTGCCAGCAGCTTAACAGGGGCCACCAATCAGCCCCAGCATTTT
CDR3: CASSLTGATNQPQHF

V: TRBV14
J: TRBJ2-7
D: NA
size: NA
DNA: TGTGCCAGCAGCCTAGGAAACAGCCAAGAGCAGTACTTC
CDR3: CASSLGNSQEQYF

V: TRBV6-1
J: TRBJ2-2
D: NA
size: NA
DNA: TGTGCCAGCAGTGAGAGTTCACAAGCCACCGGGGAGCTGTTTTTT
CDR3: CASSESSQATGELFF

V: TRBV28
J: TRBJ1-1
D: NA
size: NA
DNA: TGTGCCAGCAGCCTGACAGTGAGAGCTGAAGCTTTCTTT
CDR3: CASSLTVRAEAFF

V: TRBV7-8
J: TRBJ2-7
D: NA
size: once
DNA: TGTGCCAGCAGCTTAGCGGGTCCGGGAGCAGCTATCGAGCAGTACTTC
CDR3: CASSLAGPGAAIEQYF

V: TRBV19
J: TRBJ2-7
D: TRBD2
size: NA
DNA: TGTGCCAGTAGTATAACCGGGACTAGCGGAGGGGAGCAGTACTTC
CDR3: CASSITGTSGGEQYF

V: TRBV29-1
J: TRBJ1-1
D: NA
size: NA
DNA: TGCAGCGTTGACGGGGGTGTCACTGAAGCTTTCTTT
CDR3: CSVDGGVTEAFF

V: TRBV6-1
J: TRBJ2-7
D: NA
size: once
DNA: TGTGCCAGCAGTGAAGTGAGAGGCGGGGACTTGTACTTC
CDR3: CASSEVRGGDLYF

V: TRBV29-1
J: TRBJ1-2
D: NA
size: NA
DNA: TGCAGCGTTGACCCCAGGGCCGGCTACACCTTC
CDR3: CSVDPRAGYTF

V: TRBV6-5
J: TRBJ2-7
D: TRBD2
size: NA
DNA: TGTGCTACTAGCGGGATGTACGAGCAGTACTTC
CDR3: CATSGMYEQYF

V: TRBV6-5
J: TRBJ2-7
D: NA
size: NA
DNA: TGTGCCAGCAGTTACGGAGGGGGTTCCTACGAGCAGTACTTC
CDR3: CASSYGGGSYEQYF

V: TRBV25-1
J: TRBJ2-3
D: NA
size: NA
DNA: TGTGCCAGCAGTGGGCTAGATACGCAGTATTTT
CDR3: CASSGLDTQYF

V: TRBV5-1
J: TRBJ1-1
D: NA
size: NA
DNA: TGCGCCAGCAGCTTGGAGCCAGGCGCCCTGAACACTGAAGCTTTCTTT
CDR3: CASSLEPGALNTEAFF

V: TRBV5-1
J: TRBJ2-2
D: NA
size: NA
DNA: TGCGCCAGCAGACAGGGAAGGAACACCGGGGAGCTGTTTTTT
CDR3: CASRQGRNTGELFF

V: TRBV4-1
J: TRBJ1-5
D: NA
size: NA
DNA: TGCGCCAGCAGCCAAGACGGCAATCAGCCCCAGCATTTT
CDR3: CASSQDGNQPQHF

V: TRBV5-4
J: TRBJ2-3
D: NA
size: NA
DNA: TGTGCCAGCAGCTTGGGGAAGGGGGATACGCAGTATTTT
CDR3: CASSLGKGDTQYF

V: TRBV7-9
J: TRBJ1-5
D: NA
size: NA
DNA: TGTGCCAGCAGCTTAGCGGGGGCAGCATATAATCAGCCCCAGCATTTT
CDR3: CASSLAGAAYNQPQHF

V: TRBV30
J: TRBJ2-1
D: NA
size: few
DNA: TGTGCCTGGAGGGGAATTAGTAATGAGCAGTTCTTC
CDR3: CAWRGISNEQFF

V: TRBV18
J: TRBJ2-5
D: NA
size: NA
DNA: TGTGCCAGCTCACCAATCGGCCCGCCAGCAGCCCAAGAGACCCAGTACTTC
CDR3: CASSPIGPPAAQETQYF

V: TRBV6-1
J: TRBJ2-3
D: NA
size: NA
DNA: TGTGCCAGCAGTGACCACCACCAAAGCACAGATACGCAGTATTTT
CDR3: CASSDHHQSTDTQYF

V: TRBV19
J: TRBJ2-1
D: NA
size: NA
DNA: TGTGCCAGTAGCCTAGGACAGGAGCAGTTCTTC
CDR3: CASSLGQEQFF

V: TRBV5-6
J: TRBJ2-2
D: NA
size: NA
DNA: TGTGCCAGCAGCCCTGACAGGAGAGCGAACACCGGGGAGCTGTTTTTT
CDR3: CASSPDRRANTGELFF

V: TRBV29-1
J: TRBJ2-7
D: NA
size: few
DNA: TGCAGCGTTGAGCAGGGGGGCTACGAGCAGTACTTC
CDR3: CSVEQGGYEQYF

V: TRBV2
J: TRBJ1-1
D: TRBD1
size: NA
DNA: TGTGCCAGCAGAGGGACAGGGAATGAAGCTTTCTTT
CDR3: CASRGTGNEAFF

V: TRBV7-3
J: TRBJ2-2
D: NA
size: NA
DNA: TGTGCCAGCAGCTTGGGGATTGACACCGGGGAGCTGTTTTTT
CDR3: CASSLGIDTGELFF

V: TRBV19
J: TRBJ2-1
D: NA
size: once
DNA: TGTGCCAGTAGTATACTGAGGAGCTCCTACAATGAGCAGTTCTTC
CDR3: CASSILRSSYNEQFF

V: TRBV11-2
J: TRBJ2-3
D: NA
size: NA
DNA: TGTGCCAGCAGCTTAACAGACAGCTACACAGATACGCAGTATTTT
CDR3: CASSLTDSYTDTQYF

V: TRBV7-2
J: TRBJ2-1
D: TRBD2
size: NA
DNA: TGTGCCAGCACCGCACCTAGCGGGAGTCCATACAATGAGCAGTTCTTC
CDR3: CASTAPSGSPYNEQFF

V: TRBV5-4
J: TRBJ2-1
D: TRBD2
size: NA
DNA: TGTGCCAGCAGCTTGGGAGGCGGGAGGGCCTACAATGAGCAGTTCTTC
CDR3: CASSLGGGRAYNEQFF

V: TRBV25-1
J: TRBJ2-7
D: NA
size: NA
DNA: TGTGCCAGCAGCGAGGGTGGAGCCTCGGGGAACGAGCAGTACTTC
CDR3: CASSEGGASGNEQYF

V: TRBV5-1
J: TRBJ2-3
D: NA
size: NA
DNA: TGCGCCAGCACCCCGGAGGGCCCAGATACGCAGTATTTT
CDR3: CASTPEGPDTQYF

V: TRBV19
J: TRBJ1-4
D: NA
size: NA
DNA: TGTGCCAGTAGTCCCGGGACCACTAATGAAAAACTGTTTTTT
CDR3: CASSPGTTNEKLFF

V: TRBV10-3
J: TRBJ1-4
D: NA
size: NA
DNA: TGTGCCATCAGCGGGACGTTGAATGAAAAACTGTTTTTT
CDR3: CAISGTLNEKLFF

V: TRBV27
J: TRBJ2-1
D: NA
size: NA
DNA: TGTGCCAGCAGTTTATACGGCGGGCCTAGATTTTCCTACAATGAGCAGTTCTTC
CDR3: CASSLYGGPRFSYNEQFF

V: TRBV7-2
J: TRBJ2-3
D: NA
size: NA
DNA: TGTGCCAGCAGCCCTCCTACAGATACGCAGTATTTT
CDR3: CASSPPTDTQYF

V: TRBV20-1
J: TRBJ1-2
D: NA
size: NA
DNA: TGCAGTGCTACCTCCCAGGGCGGCTACACCTTC
CDR3: CSATSQGGYTF

V: TRBV5-4
J: TRBJ2-7
D: TRBD2
size: NA
DNA: TGTGCCAGCAGCCCCCCCGGGATAGCGGGAGGGTACGAGCAGTACTTC
CDR3: CASSPPGIAGGYEQYF

V: TRBV10-3
J: TRBJ2-6
D: TRBD1
size: NA
DNA: TGTGCCATCAGGCTCCGGGACAGGGGGGTCTCTGGGGCCAACGTCCTGACTTTC
CDR3: CAIRLRDRGVSGANVLTF

V: TRBV5-5
J: TRBJ1-1
D: NA
size: NA
DNA: TGTGCCAGCAGCTTGGGAAGGGGCGAGAACACTGAAGCTTTCTTT
CDR3: CASSLGRGENTEAFF

V: TRBV28
J: TRBJ2-1
D: TRBD2
size: NA
DNA: TGTGCCAGCAGTTCCTATTCTAGCGGCTCCTACAATGAGCAGTTCTTC
CDR3: CASSSYSSGSYNEQFF

V: TRBV20-1
J: TRBJ1-6
D: TRBD1
size: NA
DNA: TGCAGTGCTAGTGGGACAGGGTACCACTTT
CDR3: CSASGTGYHF

V: TRBV5-5
J: TRBJ1-5
D: NA
size: NA
DNA: TGTGCCAGCAGCTGGGGACCCGATCAGCCCCAGCATTTT
CDR3: CASSWGPDQPQHF

V: TRBV18
J: TRBJ2-2
D: NA
size: NA
DNA: TGTGCCAGCTCACCGTGGGCCGGGGAGCTGTTTTTT
CDR3: CASSPWAGELFF

V: TRBV6-5
J: TRBJ2-5
D: NA
size: NA
DNA: TGTGCCAGCAGTGACGGGACACAAGAGACCCAGTACTTC
CDR3: CASSDGTQETQYF

V: TRBV5-4
J: TRBJ2-2
D: NA
size: NA
DNA: TGTGCCAGCAGCTCATACATGAACACCGGGGAGCTGTTTTTT
CDR3: CASSSYMNTGELFF

V: TRBV7-3
J: TRBJ1-1
D: NA
size: NA
DNA: TGTGCCAGCAGCTTAACGGTCGCAGCCTCAACAACCTTT
CDR3: CASSLTVAASTTF

V: TRBV7-9
J: TRBJ2-3
D: NA
size: NA
DNA: TGTGCCAGCAGCTTAGTCGGAGATACGCAGTATTTT
CDR3: CASSLVGDTQYF